Sequencing of this TCR beta chain was carried out in a study of technical replicates of blood from several donors. The germline CDR1 and CDR2 sequences are SGHRS and YFSETQ. V lost 4 bases and J 4 bases, leaving 12 bases between the germline ends. The CDR3 is 14 amino acids. TCRdb keeps only in-frame clones here, not all; method: immunoSEQ multiplex PCR. The sample gives some 80,000 clones, less than 95% of which show up once; 0.38% is in the top ten. This chain joins TRBV5-1 and TRBJ1-5; no firm D call. What was sequenced was T cells isolated from PBMCs. This receptor was identified in a human donor in good health. The DNA of the CDR3 is TGCGCCAGCAGCCTGGACGGAGCAAATCAGCCCCAGCATTTT. Translated: CASSLDGANQPQHF. The whole variable domain, filled in from reference TRBV5-1 and TRBJ1-5, reads KAGVTQTPRYLIKTRGQQVTLSCSPISGHRSVSWYQQTPGQGLQFLFEYFSETQRNKGNFPGRFSGRQFSNSRSEMNVSTLELGDSALYLCASSLDGANQPQHFGDGTRLSIL.